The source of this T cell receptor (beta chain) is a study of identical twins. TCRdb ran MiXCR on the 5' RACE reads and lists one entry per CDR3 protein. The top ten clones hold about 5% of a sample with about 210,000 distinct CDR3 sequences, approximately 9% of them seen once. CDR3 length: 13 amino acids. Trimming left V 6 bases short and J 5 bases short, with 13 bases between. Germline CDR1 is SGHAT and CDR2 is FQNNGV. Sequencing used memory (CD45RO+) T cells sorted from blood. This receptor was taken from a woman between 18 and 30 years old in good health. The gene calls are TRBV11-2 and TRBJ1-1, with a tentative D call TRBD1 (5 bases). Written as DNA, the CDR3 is TGTGCCAGCAGTTGGGGGGTTGGTACTGAAGCTTTCTTT. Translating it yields CASSWGVGTEAFF.